This is a list of T cell receptor beta chains from one sample in a study of blood T cells in healthy people across ages. One entry per CDR3 protein, called by TCRdb with MiXCR from the 5' RACE reads. Of 1.5 million or so distinct CDR3 sequences listed, roughly 43% are singletons. The sample was blood. These receptors were collected from a woman younger than 35 in good health. Both conserved end residues are part of each CDR3.

TRBV4-3	TRBJ2-2	CASSQDWGPGELFF
TRBV4-3	TRBJ2-2	CASSQRGSTGELFF
TRBV10-3	TRBJ2-3	CAISETSGSLDTQYF
TRBV6-5	TRBJ2-1	CASRRDRGTYNEQFF
TRBV7-2	.	CASSFSLGIHEQYF
TRBV3-1	TRBJ2-1	CASSGTSATYNEQFF
TRBV27	TRBJ1-1	CASSLYQGATEAFF
TRBV5-1	TRBJ1-6	CASSLLGENSPLHF
TRBV7-9	TRBJ2-7	CATGRINSYEQYF
TRBV25-1	TRBJ2-3	CASSDVGSSDTQYF
TRBV4-3	TRBJ2-4	CASSQGSQSNPKTGEQYF
TRBV4-2	TRBJ2-3	CASSQVSAGGSADTQYF
TRBV7-9	TRBJ1-2	CASSLARYGYTF
TRBV30	TRBJ2-7	CAWRIGWAGSTYEQYF
TRBV20-1	TRBJ2-1	CSARASGNEQFF
TRBV7-9	TRBJ2-6	CASSRRTGANVLTF
TRBV25-1	TRBJ2-7	CASSGIYEQYF
TRBV27	TRBJ1-2	CASSPRGGLVHGYTF
TRBV5-1	TRBJ1-1	CASSLSETEAFF
TRBV15	TRBJ1-2	CATSTRGGIGILGYGYTF
TRBV28	TRBJ2-5	CASIRASGVYQETQYF
TRBV9	TRBJ1-2	CASSAPRGYGYTF
TRBV5-1	TRBJ2-5	CASSLWRQTEETQYF
TRBV10-2	TRBJ2-7	CASRLPGQGSSYEQYF
TRBV25-1	TRBJ1-6	CASREPTGGEGSPLHF
TRBV10-3	TRBJ1-2	CAISEPRQGTGYGYTF
TRBV6-1	TRBJ1-4	CASSLDRAIEKLFF
TRBV7-2	TRBJ2-1	CASSFSAGTSGTVVQFF
TRBV5-1	TRBJ2-7	CAGPRREGRYEQYF
TRBV7-2	TRBJ2-2	CASRQGPIHTGELFF
TRBV7-9	TRBJ2-3	CASSSAQRGTQYF